This T cell receptor beta chain emerged from a study of T cell changes during pregnancy in multiple sclerosis (dated by TCRdb to the late 2010s). About the investigation overall: The study looked at changes in the T cell repertoire across pregnancy in women with multiple sclerosis.

Notes on this clone: Its antigen is still unknown. It has no much larger one-base neighbor in the sample; base qualities were not kept.

Receptor libraries were prepared by the immunoSEQ multiplex PCR assay. TCRdb obtained this table from immuneACCESS and retained in-frame rearrangements with V and J assigned. These tables miss some clones; where compared with another copy, unresolved V genes account for less than half of the shortfall, and the remainder is unexplained. Present in this sample are around 62,000 clones, 80% to 95% of which were seen just once. About 2.1% of the sample is held by the ten biggest clonotypes. The germline V gene gives CDR1 as MDHEN and CDR2 as SYDVKM. The junction shows trimming of 8 bases on V and 3 bases on J, plus 14 bases between the germline ends. The CDR3 sequence holds 13 residues, the cysteine and phenylalanine included. Only CDR3 DNA is held: 39 bases, read in frame from base 1.

The TCR comes from a female donor in good health, enrolled as a control in a pregnancy study. Sequences were derived from peripheral blood, sampled in the second trimester of pregnancy. This chain is built from TRBV28 and TRBJ2-7; perhaps TRBD2 is the D gene, with 7 bases matching. CDR3 sequence: CASGRGGGYEQYF. The DNA sequence reads TGTGCCAGCGGGAGGGGGGGAGGCTACGAGCAGTACTTC.